This T cell receptor beta chain was retrieved from a study of blood T cell repertoires in COVID-19. Study-wide context: COVID-19 samples collected from the United States, Italy and Spain covered acute and convalescent phases.

In its sample, this clone was seen many times. Sequencing used immunoSEQ multiplex PCR; TCRdb keeps in-frame clones, though not all of them. This table holds 90,000 to 120,000 clones, approximately 70% found once. This CDR3 has 15 amino acids. With 3 bases removed from V and 7 bases from J, the gap between germline ends came to 15 bases. The germline V gene has CDR1 MDHEN and CDR2 SYDVKM. The sample consisted of peripheral blood. This chain uses TRBV28 with TRBJ2-2; TRBD2 is a possible D gene (6 bases). The receptor's source is a man older than 75 with acute or convalescent COVID-19. CDR3 in amino acids: CASSFGSGRNGELFF. The DNA of the CDR3 is TGTGCCAGCAGTTTCGGGTCAGGGAGGAACGGGGAGCTGTTTTTT. Drawing the rest from reference TRBV28 and TRBJ2-2, the complete variable domain is DVKVTQSSRYLVKRTGEKVFLECVQDMDHENMFWYRQDPGLGLRLIYFSYDVKMKEKGDIPEGYSVSREKKERFSLILESASTNQTSMYLCASSFGSGRNGELFFGEGSRLTVL.